The entry below gives a single TCR beta chain sequence along with its context. This entry is derived from a study of blood T cell repertoires in COVID-19. The data were produced by immunoSEQ multiplex PCR, yet TCRdb's version contains in-frame clones alone and is incomplete. Of approximately 210,000 clones in the sample, about 89% were seen once. Sequenced sample: PBMCs or T cells enriched from blood (not recorded which). The clonotype originates from a young woman who had recovered from COVID-19.

The CDR3 loop reads CASGAADGWTDTQYF. The DNA for the CDR3 is TGTGCCAGCGGGGCAGCTGATGGTTGGACAGATACGCAGTATTTT. V is TRBV21-1 and J is TRBJ2-3; the table's D call, TRBD1, was not checked against the DNA. TRBV21-1 is classified as a pseudogene. This CDR3 spans 15 amino acids.